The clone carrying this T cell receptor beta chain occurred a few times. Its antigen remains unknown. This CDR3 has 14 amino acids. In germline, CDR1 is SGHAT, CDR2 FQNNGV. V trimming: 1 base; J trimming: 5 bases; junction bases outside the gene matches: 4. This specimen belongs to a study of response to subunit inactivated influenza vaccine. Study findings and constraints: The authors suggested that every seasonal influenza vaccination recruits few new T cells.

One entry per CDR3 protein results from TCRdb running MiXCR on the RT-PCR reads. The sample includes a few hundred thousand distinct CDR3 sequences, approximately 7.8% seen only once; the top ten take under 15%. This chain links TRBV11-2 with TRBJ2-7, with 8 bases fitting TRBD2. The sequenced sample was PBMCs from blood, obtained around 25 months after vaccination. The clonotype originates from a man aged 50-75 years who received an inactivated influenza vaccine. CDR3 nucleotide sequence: TGTGCCAGCAGCTTAGTCAGACTAGCGAACGAGCAGTACTTC. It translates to CASSLVRLANEQYF.